This T cell receptor (beta chain) was retrieved from a study of blood T cell repertoires in COVID-19. Across the whole study: Acute and convalescent COVID-19 specimens originated in the United States, Italy and Spain. T cells, B-cell-depleted T cells, or PBMCs supplied cDNA or gDNA.

In the source study's methods: Reference gene primer amplification in the assay estimated nucleated cell counts. Libraries were prepared by immunoSEQ multiplex PCR; TCRdb keeps only in-frame clonotypes and omits some of them. V and J calls and clone size are copied from that table; D and trimming were computed from the DNA. Counted here are roughly 74,000 clones, almost 85% occurring once; the ten biggest clones make up about 37%. This CDR3 contains 17 residues. The germline V gene encodes CDR1 SGHDN and CDR2 FVKESK. V trimming: 5 bases; J trimming: 4 bases; junction bases outside the gene matches: 13.

The chain combines TRBV14 with TRBJ2-5, with 10 bases lining up with TRBD1. The receptor was isolated from a man between 65 and 79 years old with acute or convalescent COVID-19. Sample: peripheral blood. CDR3 protein: CASSDITGTGDGETQYF. CDR3 bases: TGTGCCAGCAGCGACATCACCGGGACAGGGGACGGAGAGACCCAGTACTTC.